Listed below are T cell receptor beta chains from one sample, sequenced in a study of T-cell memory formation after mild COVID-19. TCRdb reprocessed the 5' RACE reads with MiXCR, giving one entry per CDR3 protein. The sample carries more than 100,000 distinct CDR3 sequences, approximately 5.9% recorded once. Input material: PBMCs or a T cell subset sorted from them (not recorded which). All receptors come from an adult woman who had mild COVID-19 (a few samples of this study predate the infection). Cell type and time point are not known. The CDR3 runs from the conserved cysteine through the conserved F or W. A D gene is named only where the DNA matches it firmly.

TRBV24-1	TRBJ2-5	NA	CATSDHTVFQETQYF
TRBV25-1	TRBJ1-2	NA	CASSEWEGSGYGYTF
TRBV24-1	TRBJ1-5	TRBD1	CATSDSRQGSNQPQHF
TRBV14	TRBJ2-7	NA	CASSQVLGGAYEQYF
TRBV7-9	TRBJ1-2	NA	CASSENRGQTEISTNYGYTF
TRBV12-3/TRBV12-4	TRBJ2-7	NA	CASGRASYEQYF
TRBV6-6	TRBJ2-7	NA	CASLPGVRVASAVQYF
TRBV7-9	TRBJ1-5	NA	CASSLGQYSNQPQHF
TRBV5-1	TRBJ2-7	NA	CASSLYSYEQYF
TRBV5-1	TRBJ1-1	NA	CASSLSDMNTEAFF
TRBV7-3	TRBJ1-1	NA	CASSLQVGTEAFF
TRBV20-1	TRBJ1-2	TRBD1	CSARQGAGYTF
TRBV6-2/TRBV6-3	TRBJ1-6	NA	CASLRSPYNSPLHF
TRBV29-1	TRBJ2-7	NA	CSVQGGGPGAYEQYF
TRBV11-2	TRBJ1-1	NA	CASSLQLNTEAFF
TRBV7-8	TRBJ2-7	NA	CASSSRRLSSYEQYF
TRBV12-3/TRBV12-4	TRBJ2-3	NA	CASRGGGSTDTQYF
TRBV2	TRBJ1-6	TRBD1	CASSVSTGGISPLHF
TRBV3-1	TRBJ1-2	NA	CASSQEQGGGYTF
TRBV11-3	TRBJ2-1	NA	CASSLTGGYLNEQFF
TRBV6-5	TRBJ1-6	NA	CASSYSPGIGSPLHF
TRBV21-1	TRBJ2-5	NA	CASSKARGVLHQETQYF
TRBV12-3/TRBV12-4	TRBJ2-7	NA	CASSFRQEYEQYF
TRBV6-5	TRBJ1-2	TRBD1	CASGTDREGRLYTF
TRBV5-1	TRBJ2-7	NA	CASSVSRGAFPYEQYF
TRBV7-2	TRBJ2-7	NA	CASSLAGARYEQYF
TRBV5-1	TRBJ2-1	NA	CASSLGGPGNEQFF
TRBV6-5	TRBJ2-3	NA	CASSPIAINTDTQYF
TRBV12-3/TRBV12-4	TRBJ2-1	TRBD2	CASSRTSVGTYNEQFF
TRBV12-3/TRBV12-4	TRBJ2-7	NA	CASSFQTGISRDEQYF
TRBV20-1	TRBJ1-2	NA	CSAREPGRPGHEGYTF
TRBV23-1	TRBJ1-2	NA	CASRGRNSYGYTF